This T cell receptor delta chain was observed in a study of γδ T cells in repeated Plasmodium falciparum infection. Study-level information: Age- and gender-matched Australian children served as comparison for malaria-exposed Malian children. Timepoints: baseline, immediately before selected infections, and 21 days after every infection. Malian samples came from no-transmission periods or across acute febrile malaria episodes. Study results and limitations: Vgamma9/Vdelta2+ repertoires stayed stably polyclonal over time and infection.

Vgamma9/Vdelta2+ and Vdelta2-negative gammadelta T cells were flow-sorted from PBMC for bulk sequencing. TCRdb fed the multiplex PCR reads to CATT. The sample shows 80,000 to 95,000 delta-chain clones, around 1.4% of them seen only once. The V and J ends lost 0 bases and 1 base, in that order; junction bases with no gene match: 22. The CDR3 consists of 22 residues. In germline, CDR1 is TSWWSYY, CDR2 QGS. This clone was detected many times. Its antigen is undetermined. The chain uses TRDV1 and TRDJ1, with 8 positions matching TRDD3. The source is a pool of human donors (malaria-infected and uninfected, not separated). Sequencing input: gamma-delta T cells from blood. The CDR3 sequence is CALGELFLRGDIPTLFTDKLIF. In nucleotides, the CDR3 is TGTGCTCTTGGGGAACTGTTCCTCCGGGGGGATATTCCGACCCTCTTCACCGATAAACTCATCTTT.